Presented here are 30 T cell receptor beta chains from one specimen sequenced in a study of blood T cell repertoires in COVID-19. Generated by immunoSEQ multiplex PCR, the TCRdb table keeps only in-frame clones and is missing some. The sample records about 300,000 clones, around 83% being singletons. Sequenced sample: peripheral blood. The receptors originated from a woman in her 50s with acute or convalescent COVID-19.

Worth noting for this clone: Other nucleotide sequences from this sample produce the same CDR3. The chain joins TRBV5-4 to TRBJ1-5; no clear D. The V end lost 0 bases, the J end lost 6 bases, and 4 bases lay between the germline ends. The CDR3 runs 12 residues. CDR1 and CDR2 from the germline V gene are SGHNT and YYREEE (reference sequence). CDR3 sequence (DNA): TGTGCCAGCAGCTTGGACAGTCAGCCCCAGCATTTT. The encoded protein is CASSLDSQPQHF.

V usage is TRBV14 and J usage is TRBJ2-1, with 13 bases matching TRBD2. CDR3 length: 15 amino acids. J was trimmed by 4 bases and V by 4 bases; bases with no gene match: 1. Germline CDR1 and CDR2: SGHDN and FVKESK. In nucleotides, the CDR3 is TGTGCCAGCAGCCCGGGACTAGCGGGATACAATGAGCAGTTCTTC. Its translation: CASSPGLAGYNEQFF.

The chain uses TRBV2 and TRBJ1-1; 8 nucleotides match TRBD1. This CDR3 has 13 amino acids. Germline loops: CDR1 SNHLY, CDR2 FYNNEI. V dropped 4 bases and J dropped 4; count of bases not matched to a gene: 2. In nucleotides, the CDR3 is TGTGCCAGCAGTGGGGACAGGACCACTGAAGCTTTCTTT. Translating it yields CASSGDRTTEAFF. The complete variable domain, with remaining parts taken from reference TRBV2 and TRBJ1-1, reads EPEVTQTPSHQVTQMGQEVILRCVPISNHLYFYWYRQILGQKVEFLVSFYNNEISEKSEIFDDQFSVERPDGSNFTLKIRSTKLEDSAMYFCASSGDRTTEAFFGQGTRLTVV.

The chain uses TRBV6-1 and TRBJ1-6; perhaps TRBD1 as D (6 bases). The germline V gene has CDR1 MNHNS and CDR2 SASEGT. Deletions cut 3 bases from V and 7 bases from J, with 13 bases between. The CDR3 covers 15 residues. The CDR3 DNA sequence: TGTGCCAGCAGTGAGCGGGGGGCATGGAATTCACCCCTCCACTTT. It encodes CASSERGAWNSPLHF.

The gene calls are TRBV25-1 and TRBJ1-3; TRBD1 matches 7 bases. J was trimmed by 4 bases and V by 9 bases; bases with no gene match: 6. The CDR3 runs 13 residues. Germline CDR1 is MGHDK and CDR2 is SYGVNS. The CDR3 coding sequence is TGTGCCAGTACGACAGGGTTAGGAAACACCATATATTTT. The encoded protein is CASTTGLGNTIYF.

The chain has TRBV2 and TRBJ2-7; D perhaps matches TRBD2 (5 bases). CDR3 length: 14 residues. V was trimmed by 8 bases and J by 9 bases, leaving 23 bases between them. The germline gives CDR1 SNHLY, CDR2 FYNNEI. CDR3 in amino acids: CASQDGGSAERQYF. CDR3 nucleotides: TGTGCCAGCCAGGACGGCGGTAGCGCGGAGCGGCAGTACTTC.

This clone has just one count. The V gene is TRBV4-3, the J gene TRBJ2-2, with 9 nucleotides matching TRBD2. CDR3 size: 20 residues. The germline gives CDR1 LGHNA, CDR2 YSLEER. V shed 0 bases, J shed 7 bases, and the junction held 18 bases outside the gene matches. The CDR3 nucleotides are TGCGCCAGCAGCCAAGATGATGTTCGGTCGGCGGGAGGGAACGTCGGGGAGCTGTTTTTT. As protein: CASSQDDVRSAGGNVGELFF.

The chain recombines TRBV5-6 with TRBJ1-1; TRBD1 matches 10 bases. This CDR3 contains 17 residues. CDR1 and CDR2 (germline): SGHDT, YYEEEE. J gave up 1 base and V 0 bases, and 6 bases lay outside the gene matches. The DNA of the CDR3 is TGTGCCAGCAGCTTGGGACAGGGGGCCCGATCGAACACTGAAGCTTTCTTT. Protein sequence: CASSLGQGARSNTEAFF.

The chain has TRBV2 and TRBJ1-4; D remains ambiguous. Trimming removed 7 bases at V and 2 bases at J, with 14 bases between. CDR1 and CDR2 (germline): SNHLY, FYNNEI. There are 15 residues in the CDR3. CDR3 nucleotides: TGTGCCAGCACCCCGGGAGGTGTGACTAATGAAAAACTGTTTTTT. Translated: CASTPGGVTNEKLFF.

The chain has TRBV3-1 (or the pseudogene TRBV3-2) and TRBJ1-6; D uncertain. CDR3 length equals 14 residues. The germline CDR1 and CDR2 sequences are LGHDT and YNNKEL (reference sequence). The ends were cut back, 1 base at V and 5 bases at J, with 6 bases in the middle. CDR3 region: CASSQGADNSPLHF. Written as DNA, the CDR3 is TGTGCCAGCAGCCAAGGGGCAGATAATTCACCCCTCCACTTT.

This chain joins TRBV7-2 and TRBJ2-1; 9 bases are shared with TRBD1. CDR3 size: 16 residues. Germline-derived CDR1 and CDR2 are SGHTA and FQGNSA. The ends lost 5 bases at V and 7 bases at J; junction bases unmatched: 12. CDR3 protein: CASSTFPGQGGNEQFF. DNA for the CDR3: TGTGCCAGCAGCACCTTCCCGGGACAGGGCGGGAATGAGCAGTTCTTC.

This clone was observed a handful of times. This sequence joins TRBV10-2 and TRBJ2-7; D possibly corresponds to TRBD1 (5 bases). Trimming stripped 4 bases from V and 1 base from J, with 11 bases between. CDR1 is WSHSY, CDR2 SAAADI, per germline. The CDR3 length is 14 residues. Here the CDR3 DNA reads TGCGCCAGCAGTGCCAACAGGAATTCCTACGAGCAGTACTTC. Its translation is CASSANRNSYEQYF.

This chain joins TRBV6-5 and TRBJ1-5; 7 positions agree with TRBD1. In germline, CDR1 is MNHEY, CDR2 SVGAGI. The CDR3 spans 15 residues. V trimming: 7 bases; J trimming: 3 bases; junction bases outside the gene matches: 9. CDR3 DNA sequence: TGTGCCAGCATTGGACGGACAGGTCTCAATCAGCCCCAGCATTTT. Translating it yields CASIGRTGLNQPQHF.

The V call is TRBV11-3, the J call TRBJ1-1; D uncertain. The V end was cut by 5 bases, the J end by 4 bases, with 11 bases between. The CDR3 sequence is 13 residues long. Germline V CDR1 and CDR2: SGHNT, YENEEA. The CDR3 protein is CASSEGPVTEAFF. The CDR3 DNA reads TGTGCCAGCAGCGAGGGCCCCGTCACTGAAGCTTTCTTT.

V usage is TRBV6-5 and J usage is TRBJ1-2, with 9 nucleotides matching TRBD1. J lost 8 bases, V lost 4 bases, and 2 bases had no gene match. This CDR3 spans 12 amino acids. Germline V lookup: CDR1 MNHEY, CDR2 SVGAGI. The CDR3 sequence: CASSWGTGGYTF. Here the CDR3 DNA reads TGTGCCAGCAGTTGGGGGACAGGGGGCTACACCTTC.

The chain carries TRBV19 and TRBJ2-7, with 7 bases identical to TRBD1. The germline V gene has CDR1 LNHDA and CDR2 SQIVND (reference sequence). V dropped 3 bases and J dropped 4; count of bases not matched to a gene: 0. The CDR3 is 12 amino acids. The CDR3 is CASSMDRYEQYF. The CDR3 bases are TGTGCCAGTAGTATGGACAGGTACGAGCAGTACTTC.

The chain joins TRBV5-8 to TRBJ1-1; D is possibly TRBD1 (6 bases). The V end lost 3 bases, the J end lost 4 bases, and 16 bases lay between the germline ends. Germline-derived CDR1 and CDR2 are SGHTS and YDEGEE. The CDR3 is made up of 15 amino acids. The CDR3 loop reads CASSSFLQGRTEAFF. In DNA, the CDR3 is TGTGCCAGCAGCTCTTTCCTACAGGGTCGCACTGAAGCTTTCTTT.

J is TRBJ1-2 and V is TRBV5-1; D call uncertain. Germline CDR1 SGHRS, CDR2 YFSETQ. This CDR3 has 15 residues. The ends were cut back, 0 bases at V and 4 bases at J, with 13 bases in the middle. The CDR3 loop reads CASSLAPEKIYGYTF. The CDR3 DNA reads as TGCGCCAGCAGCTTGGCCCCAGAAAAAATCTATGGCTACACCTTC.

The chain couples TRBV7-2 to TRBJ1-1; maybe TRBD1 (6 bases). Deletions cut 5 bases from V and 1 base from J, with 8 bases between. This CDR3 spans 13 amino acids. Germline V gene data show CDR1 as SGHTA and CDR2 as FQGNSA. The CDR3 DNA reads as TGTGCCAGCAGCCGGACAGCGAACACTGAAGCTTTCTTT. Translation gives CASSRTANTEAFF.

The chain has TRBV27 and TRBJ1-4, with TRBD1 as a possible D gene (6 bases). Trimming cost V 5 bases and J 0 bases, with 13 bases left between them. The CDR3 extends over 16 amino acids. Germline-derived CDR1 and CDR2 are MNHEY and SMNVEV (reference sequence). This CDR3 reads CASSPGTSATNEKLFF. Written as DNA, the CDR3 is TGTGCCAGCAGTCCCGGGACATCTGCAACTAATGAAAAACTGTTTTTT.

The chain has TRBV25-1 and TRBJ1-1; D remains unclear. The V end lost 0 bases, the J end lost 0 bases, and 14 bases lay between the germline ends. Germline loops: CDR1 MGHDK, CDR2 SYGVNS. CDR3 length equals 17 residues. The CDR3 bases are TGTGCCAGCAGTGAATATGTGTGGGCGGGGATGAACACTGAAGCTTTCTTT. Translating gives CASSEYVWAGMNTEAFF.

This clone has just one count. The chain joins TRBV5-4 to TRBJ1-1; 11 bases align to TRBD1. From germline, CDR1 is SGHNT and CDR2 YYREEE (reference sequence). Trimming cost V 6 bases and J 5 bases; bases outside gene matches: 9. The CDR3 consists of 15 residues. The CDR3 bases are TGTGCCAGCAACCCCGGGACAGGGGGTTTTACTGAAGCTTTCTTT. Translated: CASNPGTGGFTEAFF.

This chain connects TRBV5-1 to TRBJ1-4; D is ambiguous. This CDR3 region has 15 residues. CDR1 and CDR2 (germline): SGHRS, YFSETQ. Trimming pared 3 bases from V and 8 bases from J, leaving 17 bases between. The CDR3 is CASSYTGGSREKLFF. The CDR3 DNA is TGCGCCAGCAGCTACACGGGCGGGAGCCGCGAAAAACTGTTTTTT.

Here the CDR3 reads CASSGYQETQYF. In DNA, the CDR3 is TGTGCCAGTTCAGGGTACCAAGAGACCCAGTACTTC. The chain employs TRBV6-5 and TRBJ2-5; tentatively, D is TRBD1 (5 bases). Deletions cut 9 bases from V and 0 bases from J, with 8 bases between. The CDR3 runs 12 residues. Germline-derived CDR1 and CDR2 are MNHEY and SVGAGI.

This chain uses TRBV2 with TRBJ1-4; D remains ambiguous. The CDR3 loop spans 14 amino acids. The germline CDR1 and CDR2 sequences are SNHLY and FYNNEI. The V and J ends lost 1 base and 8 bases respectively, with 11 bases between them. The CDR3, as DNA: TGTGCCAGCAGTGAAGGGTCCCTGAGGGAAAAACTGTTTTTT. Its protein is CASSEGSLREKLFF.

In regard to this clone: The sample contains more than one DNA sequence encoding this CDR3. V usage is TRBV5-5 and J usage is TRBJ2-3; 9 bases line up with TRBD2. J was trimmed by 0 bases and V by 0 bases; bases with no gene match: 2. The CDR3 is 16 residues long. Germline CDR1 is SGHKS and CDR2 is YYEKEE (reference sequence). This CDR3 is CASSLGLAGSTDTQYF. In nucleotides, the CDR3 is TGTGCCAGCAGCTTGGGGCTAGCGGGGAGCACAGATACGCAGTATTTT.

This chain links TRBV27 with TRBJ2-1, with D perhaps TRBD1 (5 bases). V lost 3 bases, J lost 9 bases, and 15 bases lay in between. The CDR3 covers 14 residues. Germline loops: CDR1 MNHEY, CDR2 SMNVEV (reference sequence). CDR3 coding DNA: TGTGCCAGCAGTTTCCGAAGGGGTGGTGCTGAGCAGTTCTTC. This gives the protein CASSFRRGGAEQFF.

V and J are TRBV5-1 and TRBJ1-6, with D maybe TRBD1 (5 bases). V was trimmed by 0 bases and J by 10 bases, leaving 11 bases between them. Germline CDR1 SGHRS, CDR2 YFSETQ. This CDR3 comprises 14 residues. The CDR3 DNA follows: TGCGCCAGCAGCTTGGAGGGGTTTGGGTCACCCCTCCACTTT. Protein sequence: CASSLEGFGSPLHF. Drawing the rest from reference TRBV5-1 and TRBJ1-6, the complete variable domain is KAGVTQTPRYLIKTRGQQVTLSCSPISGHRSVSWYQQTPGQGLQFLFEYFSETQRNKGNFPGRFSGRQFSNSRSEMNVSTLELGDSALYLCASSLEGFGSPLHFGNGTRLTVT.

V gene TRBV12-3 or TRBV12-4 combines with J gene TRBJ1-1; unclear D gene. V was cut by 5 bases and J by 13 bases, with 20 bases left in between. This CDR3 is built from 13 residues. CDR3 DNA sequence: TGTGCCAGCAGTCCGGGTAGTCCGATCTCGGGTTTCTTT. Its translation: CASSPGSPISGFF.

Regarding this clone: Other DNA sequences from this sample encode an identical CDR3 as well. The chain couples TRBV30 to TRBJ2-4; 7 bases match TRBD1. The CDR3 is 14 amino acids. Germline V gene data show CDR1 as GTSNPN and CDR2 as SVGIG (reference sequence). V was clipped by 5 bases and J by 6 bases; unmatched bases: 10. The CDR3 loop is CAWSATGAGNIQYF. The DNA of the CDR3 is TGTGCCTGGTCGGCCACAGGGGCGGGAAACATTCAGTACTTC.